Listed below are T cell receptor beta chains from one sample, sequenced in a study of blood T cells in healthy people across ages. In TCRdb, the 5' RACE reads were re-called with MiXCR into one record per CDR3 protein. The sample shows 750,000 to 950,000 distinct CDR3 sequences, 40% to 65% of them seen only once. Sequenced input: blood. These receptors came from a man aged 80 or over in good health. CDR3s include the opening cysteine and the closing phenylalanine or tryptophan. Fields, in order: J gene, V gene, D gene, clone size, CDR3 DNA, CDR3 protein. A D gene is named only where the DNA matches it firmly. Some rows mark clone size as missing; the rest say once, few, many or name a class of expanded clone.

J: TRBJ1-1; V: TRBV7-3; D: .; size: .; DNA: TGTGCCAGCAGCTTAAATTGGGGGAGCACTGAAGCTTTCTTT; CDR3: CASSLNWGSTEAFF
J: TRBJ2-7; V: TRBV4-2; D: .; size: .; DNA: TGTGCCAGCAGCCAAGTGGGGAAAACCTACGAGCAGTACTTC; CDR3: CASSQVGKTYEQYF
J: TRBJ2-1; V: TRBV12-3/TRBV12-4; D: TRBD2; size: .; DNA: TGTGCCAGCAGTGCTAGCGGGAGGTCCTATGAGCAGTTCTTC; CDR3: CASSASGRSYEQFF
J: TRBJ2-5; V: TRBV27; D: TRBD1; size: .; DNA: TGTGCCAGCAGGGCCGGGACAGGGTGGGGGGTTGAAGAGACCCAGTACTTC; CDR3: CASRAGTGWGVEETQYF
J: TRBJ1-1; V: TRBV20-1; D: .; size: few; DNA: TGCAGTGCTAGAGATGGGGGTAAGGGACACCGAAACGCTGAAGCTTTCTTT; CDR3: CSARDGGKGHRNAEAFF
J: TRBJ1-5; V: TRBV9; D: .; size: .; DNA: TGTGCCAGCAACGTAGCGGCGAGACCTGAGCCCCAGCATTTT; CDR3: CASNVAARPEPQHF
J: TRBJ1-2; V: TRBV28; D: TRBD1; size: .; DNA: TGTGCCAGCAGAACCCCTCAGGGGGCGGGGTATGGCTACACCTTC; CDR3: CASRTPQGAGYGYTF
J: TRBJ1-2; V: TRBV3-1; D: .; size: .; DNA: TGTGCCAGCAGCCAGAACCAGGCGAACTATGGCTACACCTTC; CDR3: CASSQNQANYGYTF
J: TRBJ1-2; V: TRBV20-1; D: TRBD1; size: few; DNA: TGCAGTGCTACCTTAGGGACAGGGGGCTATGGCTACACCTTC; CDR3: CSATLGTGGYGYTF
J: TRBJ1-5; V: TRBV12-3/TRBV12-4; D: TRBD1; size: .; DNA: TGTGCCAGTCGACAGGGGGCTAGCAATCAGCCCCAGCATTTT; CDR3: CASRQGASNQPQHF
J: TRBJ2-7; V: TRBV5-1; D: TRBD1; size: .; DNA: TGCGCCAGCAGCTTACAGGGGGATCCGGCCTACGAGCAGTACTTC; CDR3: CASSLQGDPAYEQYF
J: TRBJ2-5; V: TRBV7-2; D: .; size: .; DNA: TGTGCCAGCAGCCGATTCCCTCCCGGGACGGACGAAGAGACCCAGTACTTC; CDR3: CASSRFPPGTDEETQYF
J: TRBJ1-1; V: TRBV20-1; D: .; size: .; DNA: TGCAGTGCCTGGGACGGCTACACTGAAGCTTTCTTT; CDR3: CSAWDGYTEAFF
J: TRBJ1-1; V: TRBV6-6; D: .; size: .; DNA: TGTGCCAGCAGTTCGCCCAAGTTTCCCGATGGGGCTTTCTTT; CDR3: CASSSPKFPDGAFF
J: TRBJ2-3; V: TRBV11-2; D: .; size: .; DNA: TGTGCCAGCAGCTTAGGACCTAGCCCTAGCACAGATACGCAGTATTTT; CDR3: CASSLGPSPSTDTQYF
J: TRBJ2-6; V: TRBV7-2; D: .; size: .; DNA: TGTGCCAGCAGCCCGCAGGACCTGACTGGGGCCAACGTCCTGACTTTC; CDR3: CASSPQDLTGANVLTF
J: TRBJ2-3; V: TRBV20-1; D: TRBD2; size: .; DNA: TGCAGTGCGCTAAGACTAGCGCCCAGCACAGATACGCAGTATTTT; CDR3: CSALRLAPSTDTQYF
J: TRBJ2-7; V: TRBV2; D: .; size: few; DNA: TGTGCCAGCAGTGGGCGGAGCTCCTACGAGCAGTACTTC; CDR3: CASSGRSSYEQYF
J: TRBJ2-7; V: TRBV12-3/TRBV12-4; D: .; size: .; DNA: TGTGCCAGCAGTTTAAGGGGTACTATGGGGGAGCAGTACTTC; CDR3: CASSLRGTMGEQYF
J: TRBJ2-5; V: TRBV20-1; D: .; size: few; DNA: TGCAGTGCTAGAGATCGGTTAGGAGAGACCCAGTACTTC; CDR3: CSARDRLGETQYF
J: TRBJ1-5; V: TRBV20-1; D: .; size: .; DNA: TGCAGTGCTAGAGGAGGGGAAGCCCAGCATTTT; CDR3: CSARGGEAQHF
J: TRBJ2-1; V: TRBV4-1; D: TRBD2; size: .; DNA: TGCGCCAGCAGCCATGTCGGGGGGGGCTACAATGAGCAGTTCTTC; CDR3: CASSHVGGGYNEQFF
J: TRBJ2-3; V: TRBV27; D: .; size: .; DNA: TGTGCCAGCAGGCCAGACAGAAACACAGATACGCAGTATTTT; CDR3: CASRPDRNTDTQYF
J: TRBJ1-2; V: TRBV7-9; D: .; size: .; DNA: TGTGCCAGCAGCTGGATGGACTATGGCTACTCCTTC; CDR3: CASSWMDYGYSF
J: TRBJ2-1; V: TRBV14; D: .; size: many; DNA: TGTGCCAGCAGCCAAGATCTCGACTTCCGGGAGCAGTTCTTC; CDR3: CASSQDLDFREQFF
J: TRBJ2-7; V: TRBV6-6; D: TRBD2; size: .; DNA: TGTGCCAGCAGTCACGCAAGCGGGAGGCTCTCCTACGAGCAGTACTTC; CDR3: CASSHASGRLSYEQYF
J: TRBJ2-3; V: TRBV5-1; D: TRBD2; size: .; DNA: TGCGCCAGCAGCTTTCTATCTAGCGGGAGGTCAGATACGCAGTATTTT; CDR3: CASSFLSSGRSDTQYF
J: TRBJ1-2; V: TRBV18; D: .; size: .; DNA: TGTGCCAGCTCACCACCGAGCAGGGACGGTGGCTACACCTTC; CDR3: CASSPPSRDGGYTF
J: TRBJ1-2; V: TRBV12-3/TRBV12-4; D: .; size: few; DNA: TGTGCCAGCAGCCCAGGATTCTATGGCTACACCTTC; CDR3: CASSPGFYGYTF
J: TRBJ2-7; V: TRBV4-2; D: .; size: .; DNA: TGTGCCAGCAGCCAAGGCCACGGGTCCTACGAGCAGTACTTC; CDR3: CASSQGHGSYEQYF
J: TRBJ2-1; V: TRBV24-1; D: TRBD1; size: .; DNA: TGTGCCACCAGTGCCATTCTGGGACAGGGGGCGCTTTCTGAGCAGTTCTTC; CDR3: CATSAILGQGALSEQFF
J: TRBJ2-3; V: TRBV4-2; D: TRBD2; size: few; DNA: TGTGCCAGCAGCCAAGAGACTAGCGGGAGCACAGATACGCAGTATTTT; CDR3: CASSQETSGSTDTQYF
J: TRBJ2-3; V: TRBV20-1; D: .; size: .; DNA: TGCAGTGCTGGAGGGGGGCCCACTAGCACAGATACGCAGTATTTT; CDR3: CSAGGGPTSTDTQYF
J: TRBJ2-7; V: TRBV12-3/TRBV12-4; D: TRBD2; size: .; DNA: TGTGCCAGCGCAGTCGGGGGGAGTCAAGAGCAGTACTTC; CDR3: CASAVGGSQEQYF
J: TRBJ1-4; V: TRBV9; D: .; size: .; DNA: TGTGCCAGCGGAGAGGGTTTGAATGAAAAACTGTTTTTT; CDR3: CASGEGLNEKLFF
J: TRBJ1-2; V: TRBV14; D: .; size: .; DNA: TGTGCCAGCAGCCCAAGCAGGGCGGTCTACACCTTC; CDR3: CASSPSRAVYTF
J: TRBJ2-1; V: TRBV27; D: TRBD2; size: .; DNA: TGTGCCAGCAGTTTACTAAGCGGGGGTGACAATGAGCAGTTCTTC; CDR3: CASSLLSGGDNEQFF
J: TRBJ2-1; V: TRBV18; D: TRBD1; size: .; DNA: TGTGCCAGCTCCACCCCGACAGGGGGCTACAATGAGCAGTTCTTC; CDR3: CASSTPTGGYNEQFF
J: TRBJ2-1; V: TRBV27; D: .; size: once; DNA: .; CDR3: CASILGTEQFF
J: TRBJ2-7; V: TRBV19; D: TRBD2; size: .; DNA: TGTGCCAGTAGGGCTAGCGGGAGTACAGTGAGCCCCTACGAGCAGTACTTC; CDR3: CASRASGSTVSPYEQYF
J: TRBJ1-6; V: TRBV7-8; D: .; size: .; DNA: TGTGCCAGCAGCTTAGCCCTGAGCGGGTATTCACCCCTCCACTTT; CDR3: CASSLALSGYSPLHF
J: TRBJ2-7; V: TRBV7-2; D: .; size: .; DNA: TGTGCCAGCAGCCCCGTGGCGGGATACTACGAGCAGTACTTC; CDR3: CASSPVAGYYEQYF
J: TRBJ2-7; V: TRBV28; D: TRBD1; size: many; DNA: TGTGCCAGCAGTTTGACAGGGGACGAGCAGTACTTC; CDR3: CASSLTGDEQYF
J: TRBJ1-2; V: TRBV7-2; D: TRBD1; size: .; DNA: TGTGCCAGCAGCTTAAGGGCCAGGGGGAACTATGGCTACACCTTC; CDR3: CASSLRARGNYGYTF
J: TRBJ1-5; V: TRBV12-3/TRBV12-4; D: .; size: few; DNA: TGTGCCAGCAGTCAGTTTAGGGACCGTAATCAGCCCCAGCATTTT; CDR3: CASSQFRDRNQPQHF
J: TRBJ2-7; V: TRBV7-2; D: .; size: .; DNA: TGTGCCAGCAGCTTCTACGACTTGCTTGAGCAGTACTTC; CDR3: CASSFYDLLEQYF
J: TRBJ2-7; V: TRBV6-5; D: TRBD1; size: few; DNA: TGTGCCAGCAGCGGACGGACAGGGAGGACCTACGAGCAGTACTTC; CDR3: CASSGRTGRTYEQYF